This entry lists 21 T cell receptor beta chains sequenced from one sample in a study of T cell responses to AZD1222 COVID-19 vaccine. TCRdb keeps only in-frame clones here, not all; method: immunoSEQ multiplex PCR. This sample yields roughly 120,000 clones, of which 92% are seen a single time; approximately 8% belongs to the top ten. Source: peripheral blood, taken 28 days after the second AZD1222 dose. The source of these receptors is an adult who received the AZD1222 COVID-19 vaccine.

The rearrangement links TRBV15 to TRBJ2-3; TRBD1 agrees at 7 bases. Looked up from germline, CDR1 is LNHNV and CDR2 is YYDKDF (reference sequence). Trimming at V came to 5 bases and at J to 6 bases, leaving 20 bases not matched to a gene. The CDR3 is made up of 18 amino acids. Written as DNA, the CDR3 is TGTGCCACCAGCCCCACTATTCGGTCGACAGGGACGAGGGATACGCAGTATTTT. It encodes CATSPTIRSTGTRDTQYF. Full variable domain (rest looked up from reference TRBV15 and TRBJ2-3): DAMVIQNPRYQVTQFGKPVTLSCSQTLNHNVMYWYQQKSSQAPKLLFHYYDKDFNNEADTPDNFQSRRPNTSFCFLDIRSPGLGDTAMYLCATSPTIRSTGTRDTQYFGPGTRLTVL.

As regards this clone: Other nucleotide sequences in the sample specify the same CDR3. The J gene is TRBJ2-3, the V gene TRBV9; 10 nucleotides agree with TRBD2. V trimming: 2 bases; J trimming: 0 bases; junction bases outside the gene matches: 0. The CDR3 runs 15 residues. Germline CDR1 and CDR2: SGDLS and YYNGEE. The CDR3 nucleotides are TGTGCCAGCAGCGTTAGCGGGGGGAGCACAGATACGCAGTATTTT. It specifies CASSVSGGSTDTQYF.

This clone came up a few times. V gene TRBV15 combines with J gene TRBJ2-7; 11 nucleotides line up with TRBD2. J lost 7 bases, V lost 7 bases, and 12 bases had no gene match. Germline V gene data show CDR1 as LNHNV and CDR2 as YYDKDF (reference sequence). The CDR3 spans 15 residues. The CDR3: CATKLIGLAGGEQYF. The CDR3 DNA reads TGTGCCACCAAGTTGATCGGGCTAGCGGGAGGAGAGCAGTACTTC.

CDR3 in DNA: TGTGCCAGCAGTTTCGGGACACAAACTAACTATGGCTACACCTTC. Protein: CASSFGTQTNYGYTF. The chain has TRBV27 and TRBJ1-2, with a possible D match to TRBD1 (6 bases). Germline CDR1 and CDR2: MNHEY and SMNVEV (reference sequence). Trimming took 3 bases from V and 0 from J, leaving 11 bases between them. CDR3 length: 15 amino acids.

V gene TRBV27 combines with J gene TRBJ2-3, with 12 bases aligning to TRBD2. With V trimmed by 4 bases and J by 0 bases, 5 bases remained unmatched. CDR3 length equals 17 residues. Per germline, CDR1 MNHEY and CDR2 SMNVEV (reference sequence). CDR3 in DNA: TGTGCCAGCAGTTCCCCGGGGACTAGCGGGAGCACAGATACGCAGTATTTT. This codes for CASSSPGTSGSTDTQYF.

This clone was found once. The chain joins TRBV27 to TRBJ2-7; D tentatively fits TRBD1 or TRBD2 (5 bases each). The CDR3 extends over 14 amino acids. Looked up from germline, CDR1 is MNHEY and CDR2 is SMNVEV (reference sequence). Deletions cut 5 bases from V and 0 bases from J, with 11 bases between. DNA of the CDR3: TGTGCCAGCAGTCGGACGGGGACCTCCTACGAGCAGTACTTC. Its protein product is CASSRTGTSYEQYF.

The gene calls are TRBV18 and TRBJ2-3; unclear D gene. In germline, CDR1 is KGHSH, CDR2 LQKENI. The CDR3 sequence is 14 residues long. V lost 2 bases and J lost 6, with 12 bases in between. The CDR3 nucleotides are TGTGCCAGCTCACCATGGGATGCCCGGGATACGCAGTATTTT. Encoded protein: CASSPWDARDTQYF.

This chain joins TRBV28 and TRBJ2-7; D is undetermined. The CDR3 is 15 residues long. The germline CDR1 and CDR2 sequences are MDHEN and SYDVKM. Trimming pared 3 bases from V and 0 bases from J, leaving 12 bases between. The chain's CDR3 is CASSFADASSYEQYF. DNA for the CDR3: TGTGCCAGCAGTTTCGCGGACGCCAGCTCCTACGAGCAGTACTTC.

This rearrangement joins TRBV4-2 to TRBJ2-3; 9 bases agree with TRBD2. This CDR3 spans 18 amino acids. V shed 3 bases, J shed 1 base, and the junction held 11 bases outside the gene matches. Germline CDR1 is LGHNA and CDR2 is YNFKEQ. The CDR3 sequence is CASSHQPSVAGGTDTQYF. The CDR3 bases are TGTGCCAGCAGCCACCAGCCTAGTGTAGCGGGAGGCACAGATACGCAGTATTTT.

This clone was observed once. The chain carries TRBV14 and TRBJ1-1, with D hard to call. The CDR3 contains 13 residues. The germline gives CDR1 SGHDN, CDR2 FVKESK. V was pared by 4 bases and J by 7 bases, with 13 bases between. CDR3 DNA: TGTGCCAGCAGCCCCAACCGGGAGGGTGAAGCTTTCTTT. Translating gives CASSPNREGEAFF.

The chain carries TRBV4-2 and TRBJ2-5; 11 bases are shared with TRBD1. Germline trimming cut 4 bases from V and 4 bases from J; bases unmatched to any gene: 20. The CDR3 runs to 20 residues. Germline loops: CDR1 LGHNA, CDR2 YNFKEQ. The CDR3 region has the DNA TGTGCCAGCAGCCCAGGGACAGGGGGTGAGGGGAGGGCCGGAGGAGAGACCCAGTACTTC. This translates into CASSPGTGGEGRAGGETQYF.

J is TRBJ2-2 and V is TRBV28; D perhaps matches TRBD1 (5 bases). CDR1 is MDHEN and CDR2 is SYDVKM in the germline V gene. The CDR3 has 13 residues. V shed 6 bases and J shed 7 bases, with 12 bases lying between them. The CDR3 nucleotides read TGTGCCAGCAGCAGACAGAGCCTCGGGGAGCTGTTTTTT. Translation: CASSRQSLGELFF.

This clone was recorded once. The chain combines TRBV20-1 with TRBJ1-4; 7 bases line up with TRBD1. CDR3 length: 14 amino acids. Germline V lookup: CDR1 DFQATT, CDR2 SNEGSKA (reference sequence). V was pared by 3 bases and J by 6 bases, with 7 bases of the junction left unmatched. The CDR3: CSASFRQGDEKLFF. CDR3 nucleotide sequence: TGCAGTGCTAGTTTCCGACAGGGTGATGAAAAACTGTTTTTT.

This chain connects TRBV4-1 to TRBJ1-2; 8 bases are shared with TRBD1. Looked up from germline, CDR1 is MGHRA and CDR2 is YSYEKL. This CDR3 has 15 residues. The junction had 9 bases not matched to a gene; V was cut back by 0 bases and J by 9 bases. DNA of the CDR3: TGCGCCAGCAGCCAAGACAGGGGGCCGATTAAAAGCTACACCTTC. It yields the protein CASSQDRGPIKSYTF.

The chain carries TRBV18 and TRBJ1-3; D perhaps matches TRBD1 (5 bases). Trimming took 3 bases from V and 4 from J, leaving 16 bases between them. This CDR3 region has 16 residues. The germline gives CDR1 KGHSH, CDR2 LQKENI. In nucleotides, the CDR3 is TGTGCCAGCTCACCGTCCAGGGAAATGCTAGGAAACACCATATATTTT. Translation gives CASSPSREMLGNTIYF.

CDR3 amino acids: CASSFRSSPLEAFF. The CDR3 DNA reads TGTGCCAGCAGTTTTAGGAGCTCACCCCTAGAAGCTTTCTTT. The genes are TRBV2 and TRBJ1-1; D gene unclear. The CDR3 loop spans 14 amino acids. The germline V gene encodes CDR1 SNHLY and CDR2 FYNNEI. V lost 5 bases to trimming and J lost 8 bases, with 18 bases between them.

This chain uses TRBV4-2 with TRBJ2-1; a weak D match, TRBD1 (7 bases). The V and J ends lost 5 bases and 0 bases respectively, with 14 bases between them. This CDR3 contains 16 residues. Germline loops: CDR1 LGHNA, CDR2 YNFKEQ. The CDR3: CASSTRQGLSYNEQFF. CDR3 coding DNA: TGTGCCAGCAGCACACGACAGGGACTCTCCTACAATGAGCAGTTCTTC.

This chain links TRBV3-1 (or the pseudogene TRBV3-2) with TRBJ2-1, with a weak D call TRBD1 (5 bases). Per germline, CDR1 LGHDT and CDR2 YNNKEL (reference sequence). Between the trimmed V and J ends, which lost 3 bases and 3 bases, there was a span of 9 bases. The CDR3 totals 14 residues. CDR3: CASSQVGRYNEQFF. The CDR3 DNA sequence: TGTGCCAGCAGCCAGGTGGGGCGCTACAATGAGCAGTTCTTC.

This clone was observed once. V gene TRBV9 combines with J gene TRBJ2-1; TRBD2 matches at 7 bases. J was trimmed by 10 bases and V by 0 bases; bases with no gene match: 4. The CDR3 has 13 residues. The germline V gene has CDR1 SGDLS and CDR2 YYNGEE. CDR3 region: CASSVATGGEQFF. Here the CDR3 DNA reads TGTGCCAGCAGCGTAGCTACGGGGGGAGAGCAGTTCTTC. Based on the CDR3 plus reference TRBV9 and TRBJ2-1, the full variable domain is DSGVTQTPKHLITATGQRVTLRCSPRSGDLSVYWYQQSLDQGLQFLIQYYNGEERAKGNILERFSAQQFPDLHSELNLSSLELGDSALYFCASSVATGGEQFFGPGTRLTVL.

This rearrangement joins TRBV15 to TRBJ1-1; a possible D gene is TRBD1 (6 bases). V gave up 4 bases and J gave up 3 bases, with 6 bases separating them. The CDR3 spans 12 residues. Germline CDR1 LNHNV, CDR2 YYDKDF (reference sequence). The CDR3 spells CATSTGDTEAFF. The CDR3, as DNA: TGTGCCACCAGCACAGGGGACACTGAAGCTTTCTTT. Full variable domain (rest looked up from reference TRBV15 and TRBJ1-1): DAMVIQNPRYQVTQFGKPVTLSCSQTLNHNVMYWYQQKSSQAPKLLFHYYDKDFNNEADTPDNFQSRRPNTSFCFLDIRSPGLGDTAMYLCATSTGDTEAFFGQGTRLTVV.

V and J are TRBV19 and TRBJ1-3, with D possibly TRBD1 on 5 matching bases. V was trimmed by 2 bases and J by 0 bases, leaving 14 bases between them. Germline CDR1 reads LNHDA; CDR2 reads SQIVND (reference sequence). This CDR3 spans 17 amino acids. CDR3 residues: CASSIFGHMSSGNTIYF. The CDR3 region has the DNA TGTGCCAGTAGTATATTCGGACATATGAGCTCTGGAAACACCATATATTTT.